The 19 T cell receptor beta chains presented below share a single source sample, sequenced in a study of cytomegalovirus exposure and HLA in healthy donors. A multiplex PCR was run with 60 Vbeta primers and 13 Jbeta primers. Libraries were prepared by immunoSEQ multiplex PCR; TCRdb keeps only in-frame clonotypes and omits some of them. The data show 150,000 to 200,000 clones, roughly 77% seen once. The sequencing input was PBMCs. The receptors stem from a woman in her 40s in good health and CMV-seropositive.

The chain is built from TRBV5-1 and TRBJ2-6, with 8 bases matching TRBD1. The CDR3 sequence is 17 residues long. J was trimmed by 5 bases and V by 1 base; bases with no gene match: 8. Per germline, CDR1 SGHRS and CDR2 YFSETQ. CDR3 nucleotides: TGCGCCAGCAGCTTGCGGGACAGGCCTGGCAGGGCCAACGTCCTGACTTTC. It encodes CASSLRDRPGRANVLTF.

The V call is TRBV11-2, the J call TRBJ2-1; D is ambiguous. Between the trimmed V and J ends, which lost 8 bases and 7 bases, there was a span of 15 bases. The germline V gene has CDR1 SGHAT and CDR2 FQNNGV. There are 13 residues in the CDR3. DNA of the CDR3: TGTGCCAGCGCCGTCGGGTACGGGAATGAGCAGTTCTTC. Amino acids: CASAVGYGNEQFF.

The genes are TRBV11-1 and TRBJ2-1; 8 bases align to TRBD2. Germline V gene sequence: CDR1 SGHAT, CDR2 FQDESV (reference sequence). Trimming removed 5 bases from V and 4 bases from J; junction bases left unmatched: 7. This CDR3 region has 15 residues. CDR3 loop: CASSPSGSSYNEQFF. The CDR3 coding sequence is TGTGCCAGCAGCCCCAGCGGGAGTTCGTACAATGAGCAGTTCTTC.

The chain recombines TRBV19 with TRBJ2-3; D perhaps matches TRBD1 (5 bases). The V gene's germline CDR1 is LNHDA and CDR2 SQIVND (reference sequence). V gave up 8 bases and J gave up 1 base, with 10 bases separating them. This CDR3 has 13 amino acids. CDR3 in amino acids: CASGADRTDTQYF. Here the CDR3 DNA reads TGTGCCAGTGGGGCGGACCGCACAGATACGCAGTATTTT.

J is TRBJ2-5 and V is TRBV4-2; 9 bases match TRBD1. This CDR3 is 16 amino acids long. Germline CDR1 reads LGHNA; CDR2 reads YNFKEQ. V dropped 0 bases and J dropped 1; count of bases not matched to a gene: 3. CDR3 bases: TGTGCCAGCAGCCAAGACACAGGGGGCCTCCAAGAGACCCAGTACTTC. Translated, it gives CASSQDTGGLQETQYF.

This clone was recorded a few times. This chain uses TRBV11-3 with TRBJ2-1; D is undetermined. V was cut by 5 bases and J by 5 bases, with 13 bases left in between. The CDR3 loop spans 14 amino acids. Germline CDR1 is SGHNT and CDR2 is YENEEA. CDR3 residues: CASSLPGGNNEQFF. Written as DNA, the CDR3 is TGTGCCAGCAGCCTACCCGGCGGTAACAATGAGCAGTTCTTC.

V is TRBV19 and J is TRBJ1-2; D perhaps matches TRBD1 (5 bases). The CDR3 has 15 residues. CDR1 is LNHDA, CDR2 SQIVND, per germline (reference sequence). The V end was cut by 1 base, the J end by 3 bases, with 12 bases between. This CDR3 reads CASSIVPGRDYGYTF. CDR3 in DNA: TGTGCCAGTAGTATAGTCCCAGGGAGGGACTATGGCTACACCTTC. Drawing the rest from reference TRBV19 and TRBJ1-2, the complete variable domain is DGGITQSPKYLFRKEGQNVTLSCEQNLNHDAMYWYRQDPGQGLRLIYYSQIVNDFQKGDIAEGYSVSREKKESFPLTVTSAQKNPTAFYLCASSIVPGRDYGYTFGSGTRLTVV.

The gene calls are TRBV28 and TRBJ2-2; 11 positions match TRBD1. Germline-derived CDR1 and CDR2 are MDHEN and SYDVKM. This CDR3 comprises 16 residues. V lost 2 bases and J lost 4; bases outside the gene matches: 3. As DNA, the CDR3 is TGTGCCAGCAGTTTAGGACAGGGGGCAGGCACCGGGGAGCTGTTTTTT. It yields the protein CASSLGQGAGTGELFF.

This clone appeared a few times. This chain joins TRBV28 and TRBJ1-1, with 8 bases that match TRBD1. Germline CDR1 and CDR2: MDHEN and SYDVKM. CDR3 length equals 17 residues. V lost 7 bases and J lost 0; bases outside the gene matches: 13. CDR3 in amino acids: CASTQTGQEVLNTEAFF. The CDR3 DNA sequence: TGTGCCAGCACTCAAACGGGACAGGAGGTCTTGAACACTGAAGCTTTCTTT.

The rearrangement joins TRBV6-5 to TRBJ1-1; 8 nucleotides line up with TRBD1. V shed 6 bases, J shed 5 bases, and the junction held 5 bases outside the gene matches. This CDR3 spans 13 amino acids. Germline CDR1 MNHEY, CDR2 SVGAGI. In DNA, the CDR3 is TGTGCCAGCAGAAGGACAGGGCGGACTGAAGCTTTCTTT. This sequence encodes CASRRTGRTEAFF.

This chain connects TRBV5-8 to TRBJ2-7, with TRBD2 matching 10 bases. V lost 4 bases to trimming and J lost 3 bases; unmatched junction nucleotides: 7. Germline values: CDR1 SGHTS, CDR2 YDEGEE. There are 15 residues in the CDR3. CDR3 sequence: CASSPGLAEFYEQYF. The CDR3 bases are TGTGCCAGCAGCCCCGGACTAGCGGAATTCTACGAGCAGTACTTC.

The gene calls are TRBV11-2 and TRBJ2-5, with D perhaps matching TRBD2 (5 bases). Trimming shortened V by 1 base and J by 9 bases, and 18 bases separated the two germline ends. The CDR3 sequence is 15 residues long. Germline-derived CDR1 and CDR2 are SGHAT and FQNNGV. CDR3 residues: CASSLAPNLHGAQYF. As DNA, the CDR3 is TGTGCCAGCAGCTTAGCCCCAAACCTACACGGGGCCCAGTACTTC.

This clone showed up just once. V and J are TRBV11-3 and TRBJ2-2; D is undetermined. This CDR3 has 14 amino acids. V lost 8 bases, J lost 5 bases, and 15 bases lay in between. The germline V gene has CDR1 SGHNT and CDR2 YENEEA. The CDR3 protein is CASSSRHLTGELFF. CDR3 bases: TGTGCCAGCTCCTCCCGACACCTTACCGGGGAGCTGTTTTTT.

The V and J genes are TRBV28 and TRBJ1-4; possible D gene TRBD1, 6 bases. This CDR3 has 15 residues. V was pared by 5 bases and J by 5 bases, with 15 bases between. The germline CDR1 and CDR2 sequences are MDHEN and SYDVKM. The CDR3, as DNA: TGTGCCAGCAGTCTCCTAGGGGGAGTAAATGAAAAACTGTTTTTT. It is translated as CASSLLGGVNEKLFF.

The gene calls are TRBV27 and TRBJ2-3; 10 nucleotides match TRBD2. From germline, CDR1 is MNHEY and CDR2 SMNVEV (reference sequence). Trimming at V came to 5 bases and at J to 4 bases, leaving 3 bases not matched to a gene. There are 14 residues in the CDR3. The DNA of the CDR3 is TGTGCCAGCAGTATTACTAGCGGGGCAGATACGCAGTATTTT. Its protein product is CASSITSGADTQYF.

V gene TRBV28 combines with J gene TRBJ2-1; tentative D call: TRBD2 (6 bases). The CDR3 is 15 residues long. Germline assignment: CDR1 MDHEN and CDR2 SYDVKM. V was clipped by 7 bases and J by 7 bases, with 20 bases between them. The CDR3 DNA reads TGTGCCAGCACTAGGGACTCTATTACGGGGAATGAGCAGTTCTTC. Amino acid sequence: CASTRDSITGNEQFF.

In nucleotides, the CDR3 is TGCGCCAGCACCCCTCAGGGACAGGGCTCGTACGAGCAGTACTTC. Residues: CASTPQGQGSYEQYF. The chain employs TRBV5-1 and TRBJ2-7, with 9 bases aligning to TRBD1. Germline V lookup: CDR1 SGHRS, CDR2 YFSETQ. V lost 6 bases, J lost 4 bases, and 11 bases stayed unmatched. CDR3 length: 15 amino acids. The variable domain in full, with the rest retrieved from reference TRBV5-1 and TRBJ2-7, is KAGVTQTPRYLIKTRGQQVTLSCSPISGHRSVSWYQQTPGQGLQFLFEYFSETQRNKGNFPGRFSGRQFSNSRSEMNVSTLELGDSALYLCASTPQGQGSYEQYFGPGTRLTVT.

This sequence joins TRBV7-2 and TRBJ2-5, with 7 nucleotides matching TRBD2. The CDR3 is 15 amino acids. J was trimmed by 5 bases and V by 2 bases; bases with no gene match: 8. Germline lookup yields CDR1 SGHTA and CDR2 FQGNSA. The CDR3 DNA follows: TGTGCCAGCAGCTTAACTCCGTTGGGAGGGGAGACCCAGTACTTC. It translates to CASSLTPLGGETQYF.

The chain employs TRBV19 and TRBJ2-3, with 9 positions matching TRBD1. J gave up 2 bases and V 2 bases, and 5 bases lay outside the gene matches. Per the germline V gene, CDR1 is LNHDA and CDR2 is SQIVND (reference sequence). The CDR3 loop spans 16 amino acids. CDR3 bases: TGTGCCAGTAGTATACGGGGGACAGGGCACACAGATACGCAGTATTTT. This translates into CASSIRGTGHTDTQYF.